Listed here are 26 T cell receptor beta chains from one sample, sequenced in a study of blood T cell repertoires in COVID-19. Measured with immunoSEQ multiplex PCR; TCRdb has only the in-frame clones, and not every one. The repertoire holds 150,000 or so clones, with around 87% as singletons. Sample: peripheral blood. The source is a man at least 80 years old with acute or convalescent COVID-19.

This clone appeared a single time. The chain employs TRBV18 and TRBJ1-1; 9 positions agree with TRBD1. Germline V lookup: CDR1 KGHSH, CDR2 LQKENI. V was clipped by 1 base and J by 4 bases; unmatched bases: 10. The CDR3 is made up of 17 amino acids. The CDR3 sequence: CASSPRTGVSLGTEAFF. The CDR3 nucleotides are TGTGCCAGCTCACCACGGACAGGGGTGAGCTTGGGCACTGAAGCTTTCTTT.

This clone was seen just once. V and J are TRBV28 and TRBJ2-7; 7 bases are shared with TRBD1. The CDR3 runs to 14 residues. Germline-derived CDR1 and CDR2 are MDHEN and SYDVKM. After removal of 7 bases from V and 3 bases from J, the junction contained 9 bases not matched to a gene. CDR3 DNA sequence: TGTGCCAGCACCAGGACAGGTACTCTCTACGAGCAGTACTTC. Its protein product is CASTRTGTLYEQYF. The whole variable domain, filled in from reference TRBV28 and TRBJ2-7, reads DVKVTQSSRYLVKRTGEKVFLECVQDMDHENMFWYRQDPGLGLRLIYFSYDVKMKEKGDIPEGYSVSREKKERFSLILESASTNQTSMYLCASTRTGTLYEQYFGPGTRLTVT.

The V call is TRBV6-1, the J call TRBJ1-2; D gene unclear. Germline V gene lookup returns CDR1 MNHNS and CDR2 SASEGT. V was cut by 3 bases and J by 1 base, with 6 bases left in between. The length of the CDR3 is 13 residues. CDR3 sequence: CASSDQNNYGYTF. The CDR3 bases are TGTGCCAGCAGTGATCAGAATAACTATGGCTACACCTTC.

DNA of the CDR3: TGTGCCAGCAGCACCCTAGCGGGGCCAGAGGGGGCCTTCGAGCAGTACTTC. Protein product: CASSTLAGPEGAFEQYF. V and J are TRBV11-2 and TRBJ2-7; 9 bases line up with TRBD2. This CDR3 is built from 17 residues. J gave up 6 bases and V 5 bases, and 17 bases lay outside the gene matches. Germline V CDR1 and CDR2: SGHAT, FQNNGV.

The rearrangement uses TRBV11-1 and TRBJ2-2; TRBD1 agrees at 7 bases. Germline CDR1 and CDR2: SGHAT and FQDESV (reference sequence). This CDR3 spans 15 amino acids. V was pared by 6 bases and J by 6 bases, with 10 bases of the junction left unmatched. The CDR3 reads CASRDDRVLAGELFF. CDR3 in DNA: TGTGCCAGCAGGGACGACAGGGTGCTCGCCGGGGAGCTGTTTTTT.

This chain's CDR3 is CASSPPGLAYNEQFF. The CDR3 nucleotides are TGTGCCAGCAGTCCTCCGGGACTAGCTTACAATGAGCAGTTCTTC. The chain carries TRBV7-3 and TRBJ2-1; 9 positions agree with TRBD2. Looked up from germline, CDR1 is SGHTA and CDR2 is FQGTGA. This CDR3 has 15 residues. The V gene end was trimmed by 6 bases and the J gene end by 4 bases; junction bases not matched to a gene: 7.

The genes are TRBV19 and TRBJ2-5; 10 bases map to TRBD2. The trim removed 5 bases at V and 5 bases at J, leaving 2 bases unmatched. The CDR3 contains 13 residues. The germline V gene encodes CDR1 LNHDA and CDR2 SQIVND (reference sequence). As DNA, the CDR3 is TGTGCCAGTAGTGGGACTAGCGTGGAGACCCAGTACTTC. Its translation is CASSGTSVETQYF.

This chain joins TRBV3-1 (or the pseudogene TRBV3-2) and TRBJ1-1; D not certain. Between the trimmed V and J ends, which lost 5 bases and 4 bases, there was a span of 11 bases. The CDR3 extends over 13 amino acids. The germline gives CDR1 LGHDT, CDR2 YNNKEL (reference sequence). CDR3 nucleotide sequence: TGTGCCAGCAGCGCCACGCCGAGCACTGAAGCTTTCTTT. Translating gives CASSATPSTEAFF.

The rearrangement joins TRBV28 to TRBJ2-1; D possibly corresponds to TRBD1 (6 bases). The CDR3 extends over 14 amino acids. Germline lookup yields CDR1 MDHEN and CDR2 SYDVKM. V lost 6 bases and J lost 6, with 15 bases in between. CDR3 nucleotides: TGTGCCAGCAGCCGACAAACAGGGTTCAATGAGCAGTTCTTC. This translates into CASSRQTGFNEQFF.

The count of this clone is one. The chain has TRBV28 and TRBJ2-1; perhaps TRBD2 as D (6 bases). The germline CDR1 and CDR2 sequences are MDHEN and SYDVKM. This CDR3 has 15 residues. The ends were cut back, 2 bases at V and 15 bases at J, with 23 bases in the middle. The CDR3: CASSLIRGNSPSGFF. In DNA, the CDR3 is TGTGCCAGCAGTTTAATCCGGGGGAATTCCCCATCGGGGTTCTTC.

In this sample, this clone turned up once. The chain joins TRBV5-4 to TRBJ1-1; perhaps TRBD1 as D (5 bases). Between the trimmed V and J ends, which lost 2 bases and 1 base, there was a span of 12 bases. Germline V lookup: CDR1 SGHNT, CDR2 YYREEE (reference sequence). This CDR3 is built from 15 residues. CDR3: CASSLGVAPNTEAFF. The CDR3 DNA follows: TGTGCCAGCAGCTTAGGGGTGGCCCCGAACACTGAAGCTTTCTTT.

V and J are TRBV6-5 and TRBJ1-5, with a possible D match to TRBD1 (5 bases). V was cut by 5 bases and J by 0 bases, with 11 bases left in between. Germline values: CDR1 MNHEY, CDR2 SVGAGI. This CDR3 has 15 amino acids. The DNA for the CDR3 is TGTGCCAGCAGTCCGACAGCTGATAGCAATCAGCCCCAGCATTTT. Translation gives CASSPTADSNQPQHF.

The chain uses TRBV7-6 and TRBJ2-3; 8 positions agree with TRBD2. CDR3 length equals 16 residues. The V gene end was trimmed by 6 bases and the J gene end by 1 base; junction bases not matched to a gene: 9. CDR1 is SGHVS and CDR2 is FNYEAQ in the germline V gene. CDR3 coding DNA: TGTGCCAGCAGGATTGAAAGCGGGAGTGGCACAGATACGCAGTATTTT. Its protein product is CASRIESGSGTDTQYF.

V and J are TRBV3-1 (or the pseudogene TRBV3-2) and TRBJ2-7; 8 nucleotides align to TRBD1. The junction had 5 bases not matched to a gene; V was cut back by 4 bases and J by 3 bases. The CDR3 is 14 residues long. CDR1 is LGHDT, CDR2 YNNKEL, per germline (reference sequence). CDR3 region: CASSRWDRNYEQYF. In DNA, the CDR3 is TGTGCCAGCAGCCGATGGGACAGGAACTACGAGCAGTACTTC.

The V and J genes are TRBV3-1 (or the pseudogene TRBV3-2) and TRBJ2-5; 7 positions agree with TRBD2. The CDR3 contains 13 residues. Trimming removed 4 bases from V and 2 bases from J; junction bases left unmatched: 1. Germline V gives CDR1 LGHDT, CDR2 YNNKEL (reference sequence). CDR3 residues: CASSRGGQETQYF. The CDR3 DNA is TGTGCCAGCAGCCGGGGGGGTCAAGAGACCCAGTACTTC.

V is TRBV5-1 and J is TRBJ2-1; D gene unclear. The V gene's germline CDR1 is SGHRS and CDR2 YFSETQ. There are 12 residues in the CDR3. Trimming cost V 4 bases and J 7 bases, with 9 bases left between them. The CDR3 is CASSTLLNEQFF. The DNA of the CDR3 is TGCGCCAGCAGCACCCTACTGAATGAGCAGTTCTTC.

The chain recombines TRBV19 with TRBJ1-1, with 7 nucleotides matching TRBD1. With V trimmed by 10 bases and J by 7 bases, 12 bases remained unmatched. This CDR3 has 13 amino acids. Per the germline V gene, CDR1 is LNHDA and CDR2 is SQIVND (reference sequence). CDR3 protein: CATRDRPKIEAFF. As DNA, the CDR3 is TGTGCCACCAGGGACAGACCTAAGATTGAAGCTTTCTTT.

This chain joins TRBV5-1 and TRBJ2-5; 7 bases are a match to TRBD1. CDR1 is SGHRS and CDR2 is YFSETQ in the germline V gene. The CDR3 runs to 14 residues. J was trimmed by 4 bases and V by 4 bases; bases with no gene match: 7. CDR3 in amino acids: CASSAGQAGETQYF. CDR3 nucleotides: TGCGCCAGCAGCGCTGGACAGGCCGGAGAGACCCAGTACTTC.

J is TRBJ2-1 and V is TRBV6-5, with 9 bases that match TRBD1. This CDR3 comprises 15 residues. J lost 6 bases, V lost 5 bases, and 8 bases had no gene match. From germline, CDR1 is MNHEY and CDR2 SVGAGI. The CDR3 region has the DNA TGTGCCAGCAGTCGGGACAGGGCGAACTTCAATGAGCAGTTCTTC. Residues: CASSRDRANFNEQFF.

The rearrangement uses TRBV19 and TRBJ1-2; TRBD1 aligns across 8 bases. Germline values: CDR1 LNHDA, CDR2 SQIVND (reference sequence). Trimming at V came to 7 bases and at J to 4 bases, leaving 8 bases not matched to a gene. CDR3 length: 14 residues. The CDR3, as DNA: TGTGCCAGTACCCCGGGACAGGCTTCCTATGGCTACACCTTC. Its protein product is CASTPGQASYGYTF.

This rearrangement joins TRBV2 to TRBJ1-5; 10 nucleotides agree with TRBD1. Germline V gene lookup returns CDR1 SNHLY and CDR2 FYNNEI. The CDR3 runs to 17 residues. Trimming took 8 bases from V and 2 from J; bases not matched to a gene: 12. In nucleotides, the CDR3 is TGTGCCAGCGTTCCGGACAGGGGGATAAGTGGCAATCAGCCCCAGCATTTT. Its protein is CASVPDRGISGNQPQHF.

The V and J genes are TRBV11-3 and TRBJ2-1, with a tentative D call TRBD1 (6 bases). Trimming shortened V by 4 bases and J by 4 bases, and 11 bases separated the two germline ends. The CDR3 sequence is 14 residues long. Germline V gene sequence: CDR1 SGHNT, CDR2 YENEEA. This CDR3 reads CASSSTGTYNEQFF. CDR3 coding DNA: TGTGCCAGCAGCTCAACAGGGACGTACAATGAGCAGTTCTTC.

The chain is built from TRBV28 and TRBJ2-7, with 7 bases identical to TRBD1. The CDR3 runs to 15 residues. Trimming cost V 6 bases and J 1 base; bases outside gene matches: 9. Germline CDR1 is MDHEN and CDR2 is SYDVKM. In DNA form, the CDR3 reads TGTGCCAGCAGCCGGCAATGGGACAGATCCTACGAGCAGTACTTC. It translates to CASSRQWDRSYEQYF.

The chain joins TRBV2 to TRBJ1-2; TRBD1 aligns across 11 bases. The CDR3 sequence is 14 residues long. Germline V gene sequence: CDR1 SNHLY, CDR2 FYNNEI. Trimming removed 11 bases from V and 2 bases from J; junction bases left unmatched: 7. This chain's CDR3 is CACGQGARNYGYTF. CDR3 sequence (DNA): TGTGCCTGCGGACAGGGGGCGCGGAACTATGGCTACACCTTC.

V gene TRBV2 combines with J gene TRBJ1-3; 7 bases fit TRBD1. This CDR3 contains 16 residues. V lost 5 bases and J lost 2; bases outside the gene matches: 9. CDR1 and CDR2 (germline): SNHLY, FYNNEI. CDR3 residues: CASSRGAGGAGNTIYF. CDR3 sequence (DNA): TGTGCCAGCAGTAGGGGGGCAGGGGGAGCTGGAAACACCATATATTTT.

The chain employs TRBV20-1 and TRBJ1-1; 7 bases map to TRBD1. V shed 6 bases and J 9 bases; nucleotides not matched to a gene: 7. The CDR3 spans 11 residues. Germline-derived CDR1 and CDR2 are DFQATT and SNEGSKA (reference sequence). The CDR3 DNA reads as TGCAGTGCCCGAGACAGGGTGCAAGCTTTCTTT. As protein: CSARDRVQAFF.